This T cell receptor beta chain was profiled in a study of beta chain features in type 1 diabetes. Findings of the study overall: Shortening that was moderate but significant affected the TCRB CDR3s of Type 1 diabetes patients in all four CD4+ subsets. Fewer insertions but more deletions were seen at VDJ junctions in type 1 diabetes patients. For patients, the naive, central memory and Treg TCRB repertoires appeared more alike than for healthy donors.

The whole isolated RNA underwent reverse transcription, so sequencing captured expressed TCRB transcripts. Naive, central memory and regulatory T cell samples produced a mean of about 3.5 million reads. Assay used: immunoSEQ multiplex PCR; TCRdb lists only in-frame clones, some missing. The sample contains about 150,000 clones, 6.5% to 8.5% of which appear only once. This clone is medium-sized in the sample. The antigen remains unidentified. V shed 8 bases and J 2 bases; nucleotides not matched to a gene: 4. CDR3 length: 12 amino acids. The germline V gene has CDR1 SQVTM and CDR2 ANQGSEA. This TCR was recovered from a man aged 18 to 30 with type 1 diabetes. Sequenced sample: central memory CD4+ T cells from blood. V gene TRBV29-1 combines with J gene TRBJ2-5; the match to TRBD1 covers 8 bases. The CDR3 nucleotides are TGCAGCACGAGACAGGGGCAAGAGACCCAGTACTTC. Protein product: CSTRQGQETQYF. The full variable domain, rest sourced from reference TRBV29-1 and TRBJ2-5, is SAVISQKPSRDICQRGTSLTIQCQVDSQVTMMFWYRQQPGQSLTLIATANQGSEATYESGFVIDKFPISRPNLTFSTLTVSNMSPEDSSIYLCSTRQGQETQYFGPGTRLLVL.